Following are 32 T cell receptor beta chains from one sample sequenced in a study of response to subunit inactivated influenza vaccine. TCRdb analysed the RT-PCR reads with MiXCR anew, one entry per CDR3 protein. The data contain about 520,000 distinct CDR3 sequences, approximately 7.7% of them singletons. Here the sequenced sample was PBMCs from blood, taken roughly 24 months after vaccination. All receptors come from a man between 50 and 75 years old who received an inactivated influenza vaccine.

This clonotype has at least ten counts. The gene calls are TRBV20-1 and TRBJ1-5; 8 positions match TRBD1. J gave up 5 bases and V 3 bases, and 0 bases lay outside the gene matches. This CDR3 spans 12 amino acids. CDR1 is DFQATT and CDR2 is SNEGSKA in the germline V gene (reference sequence). The CDR3 here is CSARTGDQPQHF. CDR3 sequence (DNA): TGCAGTGCTAGGACAGGGGATCAGCCCCAGCATTTT.

This clonotype was recorded a few times. V and J are TRBV5-1 and TRBJ2-1; tentatively, D is TRBD1 or TRBD2 (6 bases each). V was shortened by 2 bases and J by 8 bases, with 20 bases between the two germline ends. The CDR3 is 16 residues long. Germline V gene lookup returns CDR1 SGHRS and CDR2 YFSETQ. This CDR3 reads CASSLGPGWGADEQFF. CDR3 DNA: TGCGCCAGCAGCTTAGGCCCAGGTTGGGGGGCGGATGAGCAGTTCTTC.

This clonotype was counted many times. The chain couples TRBV7-2 to TRBJ2-7; 8 bases line up with TRBD2. J was trimmed by 2 bases and V by 1 base; bases with no gene match: 4. The CDR3 loop spans 15 amino acids. Per the germline V gene, CDR1 is SGHTA and CDR2 is FQGNSA. CDR3 sequence reads: CASSLVREGPYEQYF. In DNA form, the CDR3 reads TGTGCCAGCAGCTTAGTTCGGGAGGGTCCCTACGAGCAGTACTTC.

This clonotype has a count of ten or more. This chain connects TRBV15 to TRBJ2-1, with D perhaps TRBD2 (5 bases). CDR3 length: 15 amino acids. CDR1 is LNHNV, CDR2 YYDKDF, per germline (reference sequence). V gave up 3 bases and J gave up 0 bases, with 9 bases separating them. This CDR3 is CATSSRGSSYNEQFF. The CDR3 DNA follows: TGTGCCACCAGCAGCCGGGGTAGCTCCTACAATGAGCAGTTCTTC. Full variable domain (rest looked up from reference TRBV15 and TRBJ2-1): DAMVIQNPRYQVTQFGKPVTLSCSQTLNHNVMYWYQQKSSQAPKLLFHYYDKDFNNEADTPDNFQSRRPNTSFCFLDIRSPGLGDTAMYLCATSSRGSSYNEQFFGPGTRLTVL.

The chain recombines TRBV6-6 with TRBJ2-1; 10 nucleotides match TRBD2. The CDR3 is 13 amino acids. CDR1 and CDR2 (germline): MNHNY, SVGAGI (reference sequence). J gave up 6 bases and V 7 bases, and 3 bases lay outside the gene matches. CDR3 sequence reads: CASTTSGFNEQFF. The CDR3 coding sequence is TGTGCCAGCACGACTAGCGGGTTCAATGAGCAGTTCTTC.

This clonotype was picked up many times. The chain couples TRBV3-1 to TRBJ2-5; D uncertain. Germline V gives CDR1 LGHDT, CDR2 YNNKEL (reference sequence). V was shortened by 1 base and J by 5 bases, with 8 bases between the two germline ends. The CDR3 has 13 residues. The CDR3 protein is CASSQGPLETQYF. CDR3 DNA sequence: TGTGCCAGCAGCCAAGGGCCTCTTGAGACCCAGTACTTC.

This clonotype was observed a few times. V usage is TRBV11-2 and J usage is TRBJ2-7; weak D call: TRBD2 (6 bases). The V end lost 6 bases, the J end lost 2 bases, and 23 bases lay between the germline ends. This CDR3 has 17 amino acids. Germline V CDR1 and CDR2: SGHAT, FQNNGV. CDR3 nucleotides: TGTGCCAGCAGGCCTACCCCAGGGAGGAAGAGCACCTACGAGCAGTACTTC. Translation: CASRPTPGRKSTYEQYF.

The chain combines TRBV4-3 with TRBJ2-2, with D tentatively TRBD2 (5 bases). The CDR3 runs 15 residues. The V and J ends lost 0 bases and 5 bases respectively, with 10 bases between them. Per germline, CDR1 LGHNA and CDR2 YSLEER. CDR3 amino acids: CASSQDRTGTGELFF. CDR3 DNA: TGCGCCAGCAGCCAAGATAGGACGGGGACCGGGGAGCTGTTTTTT.

This clonotype occurred many times. This rearrangement joins TRBV7-2 to TRBJ2-5; 9 positions agree with TRBD2. The length of the CDR3 is 17 residues. V lost 1 base, J lost 0 bases, and 6 bases stayed unmatched. Germline CDR1 and CDR2: SGHTA and FQGNSA. DNA for the CDR3: TGTGCCAGCAGCTTAGTTATTCTAGCGGGGCACCAAGAGACCCAGTACTTC. Amino acid sequence: CASSLVILAGHQETQYF.

The V and J genes are TRBV10-3 and TRBJ1-1; no clear D gene. The CDR3 has 13 residues. The germline V and J ends were trimmed by 10 bases and 2 bases, with 14 bases remaining between them. Germline V gives CDR1 ENHRY, CDR2 SYGVKD. The chain's CDR3 is CATQTQTNTEAFF. The CDR3 nucleotides read TGTGCCACACAAACACAGACAAACACTGAAGCTTTCTTT.

The table lists this clonotype with a few counts. The CDR3 DNA follows: TGTGCCAGCAGCCAAGAGGGAGACAGGGGGCCGAGGCGGTTCTTC. The encoded protein is CASSQEGDRGPRRFF. The chain has TRBV4-2 and TRBJ2-1, with 10 bases lining up with TRBD1. Germline CDR1 LGHNA, CDR2 YNFKEQ. CDR3 size: 15 residues. V lost 0 bases and J lost 15; bases outside the gene matches: 11.

Ten or more counts support this clonotype. The chain has TRBV12-3 or TRBV12-4 and TRBJ1-5, with 7 bases fitting TRBD1. The CDR3 sequence is 15 residues long. Trimming took 6 bases from V and 0 from J; bases not matched to a gene: 5. The CDR3 region has the DNA TGTGCCAGCAGCCAGGGGGGAAATAGCAATCAGCCCCAGCATTTT. It translates to CASSQGGNSNQPQHF.

This clonotype was counted only a few times. The V and J genes are TRBV24-1 and TRBJ1-4; weak D call: TRBD1 (6 bases). The CDR3 contains 13 residues. The V gene lost 3 bases and the J gene lost 8 bases, with 9 bases spanning the gap. Germline V gives CDR1 KGHDR, CDR2 SFDVKD. The CDR3 DNA is TGTGCCACCAGTGATCCTGGACAGGAAAAACTGTTTTTT. It specifies CATSDPGQEKLFF.

This clonotype was found a few times. The chain carries TRBV5-6 and TRBJ2-1; no clear D gene. The V gene's germline CDR1 is SGHDT and CDR2 YYEEEE. There are 15 residues in the CDR3. Trimming removed 3 bases at V and 2 bases at J, with 12 bases between. The CDR3 DNA sequence: TGTGCCAGCAGCTGGACGGGCTCAACCTACAATGAGCAGTTCTTC. Translation gives CASSWTGSTYNEQFF.

This clonotype was observed many times. The chain couples TRBV3-1 to TRBJ1-2; D is ambiguous. V lost 4 bases and J lost 3, with 9 bases in between. This CDR3 is 13 amino acids long. Germline V CDR1 and CDR2: LGHDT, YNNKEL (reference sequence). The CDR3 DNA reads TGTGCCAGCAGCCGCGCCATGGACTATGGCTACACCTTC. Its translation is CASSRAMDYGYTF.

This clonotype was detected a few times. The chain is built from TRBV9 and TRBJ2-1, with 8 bases that match TRBD2. The CDR3 consists of 16 residues. J lost 2 bases, V lost 0 bases, and 4 bases had no gene match. CDR1 and CDR2 from the germline V gene are SGDLS and YYNGEE. CDR3 bases: TGTGCCAGCAGCGTAGCGTCCGGGGGGGCCTACAATGAGCAGTTCTTC. This translates into CASSVASGGAYNEQFF.

V gene TRBV6-2 or TRBV6-3 combines with J gene TRBJ2-2; TRBD1 might be the D (5 bases). The germline V and J ends were trimmed by 4 bases and 3 bases, with 12 bases remaining between them. The CDR3 spans 15 residues. CDR1 is MNHEY, CDR2 SVGEGT, per germline. The CDR3 spells CASSSFAGHTGELFF. The CDR3 DNA follows: TGTGCCAGCAGTTCCTTCGCAGGGCACACCGGGGAGCTGTTTTTT.

Written as DNA, the CDR3 is TGTGCCAGCAGCTCACAGGGTGTAGATACGCAGTATTTT. Translating it yields CASSSQGVDTQYF. This sequence joins TRBV7-2 and TRBJ2-3, with D possibly TRBD1 on 6 matching bases. Germline V gives CDR1 SGHTA, CDR2 FQGNSA. Between the trimmed V and J ends, which lost 4 bases and 5 bases, there was a span of 10 bases. The CDR3 spans 13 residues.

This clonotype has ten or more counts. J is TRBJ2-1 and V is TRBV25-1; TRBD2 matches at 8 bases. The CDR3 totals 16 residues. The trim removed 4 bases at V and 1 base at J, leaving 6 bases unmatched. CDR1 and CDR2 from the germline V gene are MGHDK and SYGVNS. CDR3: CASSGRASGSYNEQFF. In DNA form, the CDR3 reads TGTGCCAGCAGTGGACGGGCTAGCGGGTCCTACAATGAGCAGTTCTTC.

This clonotype came up many times. This rearrangement joins TRBV4-1 to TRBJ1-6; 9 positions match TRBD1. Trimming took 3 bases from V and 6 from J; bases not matched to a gene: 9. The CDR3 totals 17 residues. CDR1 MGHRA and CDR2 YSYEKL come from the germline V gene. CDR3 loop: CASSQRPPGQGNSPLHF. The DNA for the CDR3 is TGCGCCAGCAGCCAGAGGCCCCCGGGACAGGGTAATTCACCCCTCCACTTT.

This clonotype was picked up many times. DNA of the CDR3: TGCGCCAGCAGCTTGGAACCATTGGCAGGCTCGAACACCGGGGAGCTGTTTTTT. It encodes CASSLEPLAGSNTGELFF. This chain connects TRBV5-1 to TRBJ2-2, with unresolved D. Trimming cost V 0 bases and J 0 bases, with 15 bases left between them. This CDR3 is 18 amino acids long. From germline, CDR1 is SGHRS and CDR2 YFSETQ.

The chain couples TRBV6-5 to TRBJ2-5, with D possibly being TRBD1 (6 bases). The CDR3 loop spans 14 amino acids. Trimming stripped 1 base from V and 1 base from J, with 7 bases between. From germline, CDR1 is MNHEY and CDR2 SVGAGI. DNA for the CDR3: TGTGCCAGCAGTTACTGGGGGCCCCAAGAGACCCAGTACTTC. It yields the protein CASSYWGPQETQYF.

This clonotype was found many times. This chain connects TRBV2 to TRBJ1-2, with unresolved D. The V gene's germline CDR1 is SNHLY and CDR2 FYNNEI. The CDR3 is 14 residues long. Between the trimmed V and J ends, which lost 6 bases and 4 bases, there was a span of 15 bases. DNA of the CDR3: TGTGCCAGCAGGTACCAAGGGCGGACCTATGGCTACACCTTC. Residues: CASRYQGRTYGYTF.

This clonotype has just a few counts. V is TRBV5-1 and J is TRBJ2-3; D could derive from TRBD1 or TRBD2 (5 bases each). Germline V gives CDR1 SGHRS, CDR2 YFSETQ. The CDR3 is 14 amino acids. V was trimmed by 4 bases and J by 6 bases, leaving 15 bases between them. The CDR3 reads CASSGTQGLDTQYF. The CDR3 DNA sequence: TGCGCCAGCAGCGGGACCCAAGGCTTGGATACGCAGTATTTT.

The V call is TRBV28, the J call TRBJ1-5; 8 bases map to TRBD1. V shed 7 bases and J 4 bases; nucleotides not matched to a gene: 6. Germline V gives CDR1 MDHEN, CDR2 SYDVKM. CDR3 length: 14 amino acids. The DNA for the CDR3 is TGTGCCAGCACCCCCCGGACAGGGAATCAGCCCCAGCATTTT. Translated, it gives CASTPRTGNQPQHF. The entire variable domain, with the rest obtained from reference TRBV28 and TRBJ1-5, is as follows: DVKVTQSSRYLVKRTGEKVFLECVQDMDHENMFWYRQDPGLGLRLIYFSYDVKMKEKGDIPEGYSVSREKKERFSLILESASTNQTSMYLCASTPRTGNQPQHFGDGTRLSIL.

This clonotype was counted a few times. The rearrangement uses TRBV12-3 or TRBV12-4 and TRBJ2-2, with D possibly TRBD2 on 6 matching bases. The CDR3 loop spans 16 amino acids. V dropped 3 bases and J dropped 0 bases, with 11 bases sitting between them. The CDR3 region has the DNA TGTGCCAGCAGTTTGTTCACTAGCTCGAACACCGGGGAGCTGTTTTTT. It translates to CASSLFTSSNTGELFF.

The chain has TRBV20-1 and TRBJ2-1; 8 bases are a match to TRBD2. Germline loops: CDR1 DFQATT, CDR2 SNEGSKA (reference sequence). The length of the CDR3 is 18 residues. V was pared by 2 bases and J by 5 bases, with 17 bases of the junction left unmatched. CDR3 coding DNA: TGCAGTGCTAGACTGATTCGCGCGGGAGGATTCGAGGACAATGAGCAGTTCTTC. Translation: CSARLIRAGGFEDNEQFF.

This clonotype was detected only a few times. The V gene is TRBV2, the J gene TRBJ2-7; a possible D gene is TRBD2 (6 bases). The V and J ends lost 2 bases and 5 bases respectively, with 7 bases between them. This CDR3 region has 12 residues. Germline loops: CDR1 SNHLY, CDR2 FYNNEI. This CDR3 is CASSEWGDEQYF. The CDR3 nucleotides are TGTGCCAGCAGTGAATGGGGGGACGAGCAGTACTTC.

This clonotype was seen a handful of times. The chain carries TRBV6-5 and TRBJ1-2; D gene unclear. The V end lost 4 bases, the J end lost 9 bases, and 9 bases lay between the germline ends. Germline loops: CDR1 MNHEY, CDR2 SVGAGI. The CDR3 spans 11 residues. CDR3 sequence (DNA): TGTGCCAGCAGTTCCCAAAATAGCTACACCTTC. Translated: CASSSQNSYTF.

This clonotype was recorded a few times. This rearrangement joins TRBV18 to TRBJ2-7; D is unresolved. The CDR3 has 15 amino acids. Trimming removed 1 base from V and 1 base from J, with 11 bases in between. Germline V CDR1 and CDR2: KGHSH, LQKENI. CDR3 residues: CASSPRFSSSYEQYF. CDR3 DNA: TGTGCCAGCTCACCACGATTCAGTTCTTCCTACGAGCAGTACTTC.

This clonotype showed up many times. V is TRBV20-1 and J is TRBJ2-5, with 8 bases fitting TRBD2. From germline, CDR1 is DFQATT and CDR2 SNEGSKA (reference sequence). The CDR3 consists of 14 residues. With V trimmed by 2 bases and J by 0 bases, 2 bases remained unmatched. CDR3 amino acids: CSARKRGYQETQYF. Here the CDR3 DNA reads TGCAGTGCTAGAAAGCGGGGGTACCAAGAGACCCAGTACTTC.

This clonotype was detected ten times or more. The CDR3 protein is CSALHSSYNEQFF. The DNA of the CDR3 is TGCAGTGCCCTACATAGCTCCTACAATGAGCAGTTCTTC. This rearrangement joins TRBV20-1 to TRBJ2-1; D gene ambiguous. CDR1 and CDR2 (germline): DFQATT, SNEGSKA (reference sequence). Deletions cut 6 bases from V and 0 bases from J, with 9 bases between. The CDR3 covers 13 residues.